This T cell receptor beta chain was found in a study of shared clonotypes between healthy human individuals. Notes on the study in general: Naive subsets typically showed greater estimated richness than memory subsets.

V lost 3 bases and J lost 3, with 15 bases in between. In germline, CDR1 is MNHEY, CDR2 SVGAGI. This CDR3 is 15 amino acids long. Concerning this clone itself: Its antigen is not known.

For every subset, genomic DNA was evenly distributed across several immunoSEQ plates. The table came from immunoSEQ multiplex PCR; TCRdb's copy has only in-frame clones and leaves some out. The sample consists of 2 million to 2.5 million clones, approximately 96% of them appearing once. The sequencing sample was made of naive CD4+ T cells sorted from blood. Documented subset: CD45RA+ positively selected. V gene TRBV6-5 combines with J gene TRBJ2-7, with D perhaps being TRBD1 or TRBD2 (5 bases each). This TCR was recovered from a man aged 18-30 years in good health. CDR3: CASSYRGTWFYEQYF. The CDR3, as DNA: TGTGCCAGCAGTTATCGTGGGACCTGGTTCTACGAGCAGTACTTC.